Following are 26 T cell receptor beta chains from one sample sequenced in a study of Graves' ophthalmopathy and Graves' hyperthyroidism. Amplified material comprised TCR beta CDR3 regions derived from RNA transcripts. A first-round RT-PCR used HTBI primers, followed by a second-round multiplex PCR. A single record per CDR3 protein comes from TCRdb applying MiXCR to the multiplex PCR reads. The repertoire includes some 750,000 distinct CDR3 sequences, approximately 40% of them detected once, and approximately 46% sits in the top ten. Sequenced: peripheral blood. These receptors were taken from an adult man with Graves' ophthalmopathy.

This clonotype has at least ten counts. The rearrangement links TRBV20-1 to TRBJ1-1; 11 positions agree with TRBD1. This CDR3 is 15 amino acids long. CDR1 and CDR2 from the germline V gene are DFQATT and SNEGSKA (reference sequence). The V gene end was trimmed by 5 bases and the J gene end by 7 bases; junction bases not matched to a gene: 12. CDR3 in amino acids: CSAGRTGGYSGEAFF. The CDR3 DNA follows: TGCAGTGCTGGACGGACAGGGGGCTACTCAGGTGAAGCTTTCTTT.

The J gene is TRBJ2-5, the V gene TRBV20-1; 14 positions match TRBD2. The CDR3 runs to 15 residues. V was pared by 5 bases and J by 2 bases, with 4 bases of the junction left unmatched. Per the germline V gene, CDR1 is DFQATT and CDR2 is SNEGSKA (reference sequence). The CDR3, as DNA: TGCAGTGCTCCCGGGACTAGCGGGGGTCAAGAGACCCAGTACTTC. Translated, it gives CSAPGTSGGQETQYF.

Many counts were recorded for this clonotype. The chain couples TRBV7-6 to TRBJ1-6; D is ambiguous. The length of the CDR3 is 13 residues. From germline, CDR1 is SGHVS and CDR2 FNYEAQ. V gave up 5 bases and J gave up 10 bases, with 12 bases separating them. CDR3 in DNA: TGTGCCAGCAGCGCAAGATTTGGATCACCCCTCCACTTT. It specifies CASSARFGSPLHF.

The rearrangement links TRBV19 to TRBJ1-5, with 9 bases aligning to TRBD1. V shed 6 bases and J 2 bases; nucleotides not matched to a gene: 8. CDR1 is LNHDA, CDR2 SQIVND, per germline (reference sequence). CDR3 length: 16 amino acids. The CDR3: CASSDRGGRGNQPQHF. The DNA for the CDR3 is TGTGCCAGTAGCGACAGGGGGGGTCGGGGCAATCAGCCCCAGCATTTT.

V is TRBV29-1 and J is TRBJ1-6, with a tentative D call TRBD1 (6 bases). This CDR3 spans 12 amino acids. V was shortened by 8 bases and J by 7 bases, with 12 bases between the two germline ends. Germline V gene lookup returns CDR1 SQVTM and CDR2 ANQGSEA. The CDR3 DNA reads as TGCAGCTTGGGGGGGCTGAATTCACCCCTCCACTTT. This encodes CSLGGLNSPLHF. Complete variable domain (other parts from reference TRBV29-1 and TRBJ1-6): SAVISQKPSRDICQRGTSLTIQCQVDSQVTMMFWYRQQPGQSLTLIATANQGSEATYESGFVIDKFPISRPNLTFSTLTVSNMSPEDSSIYLCSLGGLNSPLHFGNGTRLTVT.

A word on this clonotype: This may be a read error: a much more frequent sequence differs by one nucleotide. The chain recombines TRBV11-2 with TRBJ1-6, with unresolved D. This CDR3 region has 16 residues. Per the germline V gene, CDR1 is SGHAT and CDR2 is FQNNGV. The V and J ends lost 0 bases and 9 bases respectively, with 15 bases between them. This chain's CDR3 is CASSLDFSGKGSPLHF. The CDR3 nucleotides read TGTGCCAGCAGCTTAGATTTTTCGGGAAAAGGTTCACCCCTCCACTTT. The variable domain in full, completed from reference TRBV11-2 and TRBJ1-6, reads EAGVAQSPRYKIIEKRQSVAFWCNPISGHATLYWYQQILGQGPKLLIQFQNNGVVDDSQLPKDRFSAERLKGVDSTLKIQPAKLEDSAVYLCASSLDFSGKGSPLHFGNGTRLTVT.

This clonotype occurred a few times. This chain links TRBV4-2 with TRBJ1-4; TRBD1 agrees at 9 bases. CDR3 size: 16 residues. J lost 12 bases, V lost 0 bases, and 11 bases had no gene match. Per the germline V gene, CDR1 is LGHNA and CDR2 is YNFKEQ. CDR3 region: CASSQDLTRDRVELFF. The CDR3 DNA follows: TGTGCCAGCAGCCAAGATCTAACCAGGGACAGGGTGGAACTGTTTTTT.

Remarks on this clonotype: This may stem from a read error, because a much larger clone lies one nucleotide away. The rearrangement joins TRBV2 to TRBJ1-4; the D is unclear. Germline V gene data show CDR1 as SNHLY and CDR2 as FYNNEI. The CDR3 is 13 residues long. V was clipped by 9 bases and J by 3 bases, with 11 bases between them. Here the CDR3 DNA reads TGTGCCAGGAGAAGGGCTGCTAATGAAAAACTGTTTTTT. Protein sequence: CARRRAANEKLFF. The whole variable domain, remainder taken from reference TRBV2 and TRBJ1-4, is EPEVTQTPSHQVTQMGQEVILRCVPISNHLYFYWYRQILGQKVEFLVSFYNNEISEKSEIFDDQFSVERPDGSNFTLKIRSTKLEDSAMYFCARRRAANEKLFFGSGTQLSVL.

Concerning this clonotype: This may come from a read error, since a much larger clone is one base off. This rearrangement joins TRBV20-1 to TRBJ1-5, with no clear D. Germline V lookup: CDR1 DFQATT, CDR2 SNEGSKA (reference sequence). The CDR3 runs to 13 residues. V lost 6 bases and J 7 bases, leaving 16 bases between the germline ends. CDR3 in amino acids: CSAGGTTGQPQHF. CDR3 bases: TGCAGTGCCGGAGGTACAACGGGACAGCCCCAGCATTTT.

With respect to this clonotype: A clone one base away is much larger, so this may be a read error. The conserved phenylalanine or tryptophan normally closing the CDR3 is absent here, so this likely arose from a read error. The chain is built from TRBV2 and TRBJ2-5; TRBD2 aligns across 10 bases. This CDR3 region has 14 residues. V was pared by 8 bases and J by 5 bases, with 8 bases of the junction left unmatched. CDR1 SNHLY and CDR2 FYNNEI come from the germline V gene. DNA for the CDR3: TGTGCCAGCTCGGGGACTAGCGAGACGGAGACCCAGTACCTC. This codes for CASSGTSETETQYL.

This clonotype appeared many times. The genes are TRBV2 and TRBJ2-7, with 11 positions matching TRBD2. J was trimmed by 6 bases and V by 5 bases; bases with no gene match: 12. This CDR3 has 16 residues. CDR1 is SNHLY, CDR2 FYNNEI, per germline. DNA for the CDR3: TGTGCCAGCAGTCCCTCTACTAGCGGGAGACTATTCGAGCAGTACTTC. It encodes CASSPSTSGRLFEQYF.

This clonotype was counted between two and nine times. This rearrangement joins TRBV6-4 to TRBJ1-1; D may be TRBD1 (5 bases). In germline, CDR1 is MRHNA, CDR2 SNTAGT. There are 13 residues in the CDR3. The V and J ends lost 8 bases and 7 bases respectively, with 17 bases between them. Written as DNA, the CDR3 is TGTGCCAGCCGACCGGGGGGGGAGGATGAAGCTTTCTTT. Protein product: CASRPGGEDEAFF.

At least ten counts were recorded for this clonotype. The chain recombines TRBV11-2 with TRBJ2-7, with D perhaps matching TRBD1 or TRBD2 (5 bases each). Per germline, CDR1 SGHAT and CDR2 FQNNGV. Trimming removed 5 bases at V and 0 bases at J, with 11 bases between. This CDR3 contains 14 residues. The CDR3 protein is CASSPRDGSYEQYF. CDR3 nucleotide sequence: TGTGCCAGCAGCCCCCGGGACGGCTCCTACGAGCAGTACTTC.

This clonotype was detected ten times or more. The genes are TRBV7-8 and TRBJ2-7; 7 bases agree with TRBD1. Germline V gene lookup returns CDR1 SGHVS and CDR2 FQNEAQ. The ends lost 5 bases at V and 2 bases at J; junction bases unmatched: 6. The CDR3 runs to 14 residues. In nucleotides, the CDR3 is TGTGCCAGCAGCCACGGACAGGAAGCCTACGAGCAGTACTTC. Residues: CASSHGQEAYEQYF.

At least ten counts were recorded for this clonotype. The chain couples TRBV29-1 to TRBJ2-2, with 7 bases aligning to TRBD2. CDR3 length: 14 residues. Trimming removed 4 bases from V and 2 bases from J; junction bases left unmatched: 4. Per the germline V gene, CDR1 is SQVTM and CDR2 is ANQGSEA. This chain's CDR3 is CSVGAGVNTGELFF. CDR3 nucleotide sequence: TGCAGCGTTGGTGCGGGAGTAAACACCGGGGAGCTGTTTTTT.

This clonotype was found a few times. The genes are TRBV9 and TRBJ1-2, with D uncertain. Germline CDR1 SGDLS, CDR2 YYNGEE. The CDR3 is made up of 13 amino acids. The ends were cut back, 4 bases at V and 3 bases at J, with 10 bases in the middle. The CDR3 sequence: CASSQEADYGYTF. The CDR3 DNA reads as TGTGCCAGCAGCCAAGAGGCGGACTATGGCTACACCTTC.

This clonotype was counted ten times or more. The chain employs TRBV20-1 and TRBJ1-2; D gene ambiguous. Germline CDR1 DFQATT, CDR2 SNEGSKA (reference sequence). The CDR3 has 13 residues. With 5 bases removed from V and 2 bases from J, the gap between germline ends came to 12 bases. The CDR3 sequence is CSALRAGNYGYTF. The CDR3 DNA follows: TGCAGTGCTCTACGGGCGGGGAACTATGGCTACACCTTC.

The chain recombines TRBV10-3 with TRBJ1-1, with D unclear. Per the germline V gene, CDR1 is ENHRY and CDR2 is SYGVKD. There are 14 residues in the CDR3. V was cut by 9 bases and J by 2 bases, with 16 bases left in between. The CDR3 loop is CAIIGAPPNTEAFF. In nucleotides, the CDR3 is TGTGCCATAATCGGAGCTCCTCCCAACACTGAAGCTTTCTTT.

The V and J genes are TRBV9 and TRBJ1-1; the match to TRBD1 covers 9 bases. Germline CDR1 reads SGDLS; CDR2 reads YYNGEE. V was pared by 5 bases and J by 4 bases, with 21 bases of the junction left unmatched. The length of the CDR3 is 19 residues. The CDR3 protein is CASSYRYRIPGQGSTEAFF. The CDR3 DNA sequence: TGTGCCAGCAGTTACCGCTACCGGATTCCGGGACAGGGTAGCACTGAAGCTTTCTTT.

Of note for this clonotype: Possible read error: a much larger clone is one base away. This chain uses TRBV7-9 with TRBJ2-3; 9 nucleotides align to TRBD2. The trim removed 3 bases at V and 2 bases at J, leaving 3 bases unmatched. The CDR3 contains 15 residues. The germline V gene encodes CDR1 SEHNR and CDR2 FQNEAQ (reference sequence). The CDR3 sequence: CASSFSGSNTDTQYF. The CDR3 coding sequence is TGTGCCAGCAGCTTTAGCGGGAGTAACACAGATACGCAGTATTTT.

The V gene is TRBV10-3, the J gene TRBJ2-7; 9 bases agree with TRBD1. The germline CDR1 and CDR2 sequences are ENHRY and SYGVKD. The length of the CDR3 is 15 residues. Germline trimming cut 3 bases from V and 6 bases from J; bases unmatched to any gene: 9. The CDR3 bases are TGTGCCATCAGTGACCCGGGACAGGGAAGGGTCGAGCAGTACTTC. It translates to CAISDPGQGRVEQYF.

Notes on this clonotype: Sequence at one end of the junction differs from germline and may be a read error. The CDR3 is CAISETGEKLSF. For the CDR3, the DNA is TGTGCCATCAGTGAGACTGGGGAAAAACTGTCTTTT. V and J are TRBV10-3 and TRBJ1-4; D gene unclear. Germline V gene lookup returns CDR1 ENHRY and CDR2 SYGVKD. The CDR3 totals 12 residues.

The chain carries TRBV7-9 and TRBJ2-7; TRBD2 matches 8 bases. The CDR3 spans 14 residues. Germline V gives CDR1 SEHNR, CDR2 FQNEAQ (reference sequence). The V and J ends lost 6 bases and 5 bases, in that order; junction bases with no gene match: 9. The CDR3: CASSYRRGDDEQYF. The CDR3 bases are TGTGCCAGCAGTTACCGGCGGGGGGACGACGAGCAGTACTTC.

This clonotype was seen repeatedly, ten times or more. This chain's CDR3 is CASSASGQAVYGYTF. CDR3 nucleotide sequence: TGTGCCAGCAGTGCCTCGGGACAGGCGGTCTATGGCTACACCTTC. V and J are TRBV25-1 and TRBJ1-2; 8 nucleotides line up with TRBD1. Trimming at V came to 4 bases and at J to 4 bases, leaving 8 bases not matched to a gene. This CDR3 contains 15 residues. CDR1 is MGHDK, CDR2 SYGVNS, per germline.

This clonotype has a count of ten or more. The CDR3 DNA sequence: TGTGCCAGCAGCGGGGGGGCGTCGAATCAGCCCCAGCATTTT. It is translated as CASSGGASNQPQHF. The chain carries TRBV9 and TRBJ1-5; possibly TRBD1 for D (6 bases). V lost 3 bases, J lost 4 bases, and 11 bases lay in between. The V gene's germline CDR1 is SGDLS and CDR2 YYNGEE. This CDR3 spans 14 amino acids.

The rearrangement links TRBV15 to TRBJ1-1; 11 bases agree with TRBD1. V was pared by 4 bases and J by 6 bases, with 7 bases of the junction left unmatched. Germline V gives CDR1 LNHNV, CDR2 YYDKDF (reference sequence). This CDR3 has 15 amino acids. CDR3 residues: CATSMGTGGWAEAFF. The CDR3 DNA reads TGTGCCACCAGCATGGGGACAGGGGGTTGGGCTGAAGCTTTCTTT.